This T cell receptor beta chain was sequenced in a study of T cell responses to AZD1222 COVID-19 vaccine. On the study more broadly: Pooling was applied to second doses at about 4 or about 12 weeks. Study conclusions and caveats: It was only a handful of AZD1222 recipients who were seropositive at baseline.

Germline V gene sequence: CDR1 SGHRS, CDR2 YFSETQ. The CDR3 length is 15 residues. V shed 2 bases and J 3 bases; nucleotides not matched to a gene: 3. With regard to this clone: Its antigen is as yet unknown.

This table comes from immunoSEQ multiplex PCR, and its TCRdb copy is limited to in-frame clones, with some not included. Here the sample spans about 130,000 clones, under 95% being singletons. This specimen consisted of peripheral blood, obtained on day 0 of AZD1222 vaccination. This sequence originates from an adult in good health. The V and J genes are TRBV5-1 and TRBJ1-1, with 11 bases that match TRBD1. CDR3: CASSFWGQGDTEAFF. DNA for the CDR3: TGCGCCAGCAGCTTTTGGGGACAGGGGGACACTGAAGCTTTCTTT.